This T cell receptor beta chain was captured in a study of blood T cell repertoires in COVID-19. Study details: Collection of acute and convalescent COVID-19 samples took place in the United States, Italy and Spain. Sources were T cells, B-cell-depleted T cells, or PBMCs; the material itself was cDNA or gDNA.

How the authors handled the data: Amplification from reference gene primers served as the basis for estimated nucleated cell counts. Libraries were prepared by immunoSEQ multiplex PCR; TCRdb keeps only in-frame clonotypes and omits some of them. Clone size and V and J calls were adopted from that table, with D and trimming inferred from the DNA. Among tens of thousands of clones listed, 80% to 90% were seen once. This CDR3 spans 17 amino acids. Germline trimming cut 1 base from V and 5 bases from J; bases unmatched to any gene: 12. Germline CDR1 and CDR2: MGHRA and YSYEKL. The origin of this receptor is a man between 40 and 49 years old with acute or convalescent COVID-19. The rearrangement uses TRBV4-1 and TRBJ1-2; 8 nucleotides align to TRBD1. What was sequenced was peripheral blood. Here the CDR3 DNA reads TGCGCCAGCAGCCAAGCACCGGCGGCAGGGGGCGTATATGGCTACACCTTC. This sequence encodes CASSQAPAAGGVYGYTF.